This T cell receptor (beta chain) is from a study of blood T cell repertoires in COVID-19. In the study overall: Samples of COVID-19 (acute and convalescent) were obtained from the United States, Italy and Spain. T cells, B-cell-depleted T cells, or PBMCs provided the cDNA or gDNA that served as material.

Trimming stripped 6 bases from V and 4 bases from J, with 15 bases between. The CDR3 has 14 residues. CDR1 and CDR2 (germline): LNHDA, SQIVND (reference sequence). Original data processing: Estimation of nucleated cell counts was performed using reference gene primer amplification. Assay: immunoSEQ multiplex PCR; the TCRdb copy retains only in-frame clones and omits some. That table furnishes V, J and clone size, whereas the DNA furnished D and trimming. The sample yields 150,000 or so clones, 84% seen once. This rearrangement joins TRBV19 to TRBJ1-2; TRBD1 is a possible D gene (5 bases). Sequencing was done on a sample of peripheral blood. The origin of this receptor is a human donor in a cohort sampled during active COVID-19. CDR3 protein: CASSRFGGGYGYTF. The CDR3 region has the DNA TGTGCCAGTAGCCGGTTCGGGGGGGGCTATGGCTACACCTTC.